The TCR beta chain under discussion was sequenced for a study of read filtering for tumor transcriptome and immune sequencing. Study-wide background: Per sample, TCR-region reads ranged about 4.05 to 10.27 million by IR-seq, about 75 to 1,300 by RNA-seq. Findings and limits, study-wide: This fraction held mixed bone marrow immune cells after CD138-negative sorting.

Molecular barcoded adaptors covering alpha/delta and beta/gamma chains were used on around 370 ng RNA. TCRdb re-analysed the reads in MiXCR, keeping a single row per CDR3 protein. The repertoire holds about 57,000 distinct CDR3 sequences, with less than 25% as singletons. CDR1 and CDR2 (germline): MDHEN, SYDVKM. This CDR3 is built from 13 residues. V dropped 6 bases and J dropped 2 bases, with 11 bases sitting between them. Only a few counts were recorded for this clonotype. Its cognate antigen is unknown. Given the absence of the conserved phenylalanine or tryptophan at the CDR3 end, a read error is likely.

This chain links TRBV28 with TRBJ2-7; a weak D match, TRBD2 (5 bases). The sample comprised a population of CD138-negative cells sorted from bone marrow. The clonotype comes from a donor over 35 with multiple myeloma. This CDR3 reads CASRLPGTYEQYL. In DNA, the CDR3 is TGTGCCAGCAGGTTACCCGGGACCTACGAGCAGTACCTC.